This passage covers 5 T cell receptor beta chains from one sample sequenced in a study of CD8+ T cells in alopecia areata (dated 2018 in TCRdb). The method behind the library was the immunoSEQ multiplex PCR assay. RNA was extracted from all samples and reverse transcribed into cDNA, which served as template for TCR sequencing. Entries here come from immuneACCESS through TCRdb and include only in-frame sequences with V and J called. Some clones fail to appear in such tables; in the studies checked, an unresolved V gene covers under half of the shortfall, and the cause of the remainder is unknown. The sample has around 29,000 clones on record, approximately 60% of them singletons. Around 17% of the sample lies in the top ten. What was sequenced was NKG2D-high CD8+ T cells sorted from blood. The sample's cell subset or site label is to be understood as: sorted CD8+ NKG2D-high blood T cells. The origin of the receptors is a human donor with alopecia areata.

The J gene is TRBJ1-1, the V gene TRBV5-4, with 8 bases identical to TRBD1. The CDR3 consists of 13 residues. Germline V gene data show CDR1 as SGHNT and CDR2 as YYREEE (reference sequence). V was pared by 4 bases and J by 3 bases, with 2 bases of the junction left unmatched. CDR3 residues: CASSPTGDTEAFF. CDR3 coding DNA: TGTGCCAGCAGCCCGACAGGGGACACTGAAGCTTTCTTT.

V gene TRBV5-6 combines with J gene TRBJ2-5, with 9 positions matching TRBD1. The better agreement between TRBJ2-7 and the DNA end casts doubt on the J call. The CDR3 consists of 18 residues. Germline V gene lookup returns CDR1 SGHDT and CDR2 YYEEEE. Here the CDR3 DNA reads TGTGCCAGCAGCCCCAATAAATACAGGGGGCCTTCTTTCCACGAGCAGTACTTC. Protein sequence: CASSPNKYRGPSFHEQYF.

The chain has TRBV28 and TRBJ2-7; D ambiguous. Germline V gene lookup returns CDR1 MDHEN and CDR2 SYDVKM. The CDR3 is 13 residues long. Trimming removed 1 base at V and 3 bases at J, with 7 bases between. DNA of the CDR3: TGTGCCAGCAGTTTATCACGTCTCTACGAGCAGTACTTC. It is translated as CASSLSRLYEQYF.

This clone was picked up a small number of times. The chain joins TRBV28 to TRBJ2-1; D might be TRBD1 (6 bases). Trimming pared 6 bases from V and 4 bases from J, leaving 10 bases between. The CDR3 sequence is 13 residues long. CDR1 and CDR2 from the germline V gene are MDHEN and SYDVKM. The CDR3 DNA is TGTGCCAGCAGCTGGGACACTTACAATGAGCAGTTCTTC. Translated: CASSWDTYNEQFF. The complete variable domain, with remaining parts taken from reference TRBV28 and TRBJ2-1, reads DVKVTQSSRYLVKRTGEKVFLECVQDMDHENMFWYRQDPGLGLRLIYFSYDVKMKEKGDIPEGYSVSREKKERFSLILESASTNQTSMYLCASSWDTYNEQFFGPGTRLTVL.

This clone was counted once. The chain couples TRBV5-1 to TRBJ2-7; D unresolved. This CDR3 is built from 11 residues. Per germline, CDR1 SGHRS and CDR2 YFSETQ. Trimming pared 2 bases from V and 3 bases from J, leaving 3 bases between. The CDR3 coding sequence is TGCGCCAGCAGCTTATACTACGAGCAGTACTTC. This gives the protein CASSLYYEQYF.